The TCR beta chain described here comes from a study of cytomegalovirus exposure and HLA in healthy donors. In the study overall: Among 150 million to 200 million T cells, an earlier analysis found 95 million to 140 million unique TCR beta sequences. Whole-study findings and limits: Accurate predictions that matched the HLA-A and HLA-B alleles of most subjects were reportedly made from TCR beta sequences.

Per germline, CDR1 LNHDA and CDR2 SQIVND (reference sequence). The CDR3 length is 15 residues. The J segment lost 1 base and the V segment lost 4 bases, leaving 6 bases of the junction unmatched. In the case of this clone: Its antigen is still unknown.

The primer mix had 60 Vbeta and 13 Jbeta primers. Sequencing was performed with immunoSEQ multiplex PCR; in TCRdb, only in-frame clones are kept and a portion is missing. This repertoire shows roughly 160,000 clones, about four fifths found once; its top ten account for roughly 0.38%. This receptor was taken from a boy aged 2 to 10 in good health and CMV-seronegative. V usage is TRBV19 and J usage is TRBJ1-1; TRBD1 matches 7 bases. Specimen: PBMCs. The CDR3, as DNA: TGTGCCAGTAGTACCTACAGGGGAGGGAACACTGAAGCTTTCTTT. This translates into CASSTYRGGNTEAFF.